These T cell receptor beta chains were read from a single sample in a study of cytomegalovirus exposure and HLA in healthy donors. Clones were read by immunoSEQ multiplex PCR, and TCRdb kept only the in-frame ones, dropping some. The repertoire includes under 200,000 clones, more than 80% of them detected once, and less than 15% sits in the top ten. The sequenced sample was PBMCs. Every receptor here comes from a woman between 50 and 59 years old in good health and CMV-seronegative. Each CDR3 is given without its conserved first and last residue.

v_call,cdr3_aa
TRBV7-2,ASARESSYNEQF
TRBV5-1,ASSLAGSNQPQH
TRBV2,ASNEARAAGNQPQH
TRBV28,ASSFSARAF
TRBV19,ASMATSGSYNEQF
TRBV28,ASTRIAGGETQY
TRBV9,ASSEPRDRANYGYT
TRBV6-6,ASSRTSGESPHEQY
TRBV29-1,SVHRDRAPTEAF
TRBV18,ASSPRQGAGNQPQH
TRBV7-9,ASSLKYGGTTRSYGYT
TRBV2,ASSRDLGPQKTQY
TRBV18,ASSPETGTEETQY
TRBV4-3,ASSQVERGVSYNEQF
TRBV5-1,ASSRTSGGDEQF
TRBV9,ASSVHGDSSEAF
TRBV6-5,ASGLKGSGNTIY
TRBV19,ASSGQVYTEAF
TRBV5-4,ASSLRGSNTGELF
TRBV15,ATSRNPQGTETQY
TRBV7-9,ASSQTEAGELF
TRBV7-2,ASSLAGAQSPLH
TRBV27,ASSAPGIQETQY
TRBV4-1,ASRAGGPNTGELF
TRBV6-5,ASSSRGRNYGYT
TRBV5-4,ASSLQGATGLAY
TRBV5-1,ASSLLGQENTEAF
TRBV5-8,ASSLEGMKDQPQH
TRBV7-2,ASSLYPGQGVNGYT
TRBV19,ASSTPRIDYSNQPQH
TRBV30,AWSVGEGYT
TRBV11-2,ASSLGQGVETQY
TRBV11-3,ASSPVRGSSSYNEQF
TRBV5-1,ASRQGPENTIY
TRBV5-1,ASSLDGSGSGSPLH
TRBV7-2,ASSQQGIGAEAF
TRBV27,ASSLGQPYTQY
TRBV10-3,AISEVGGLTDTQY
TRBV6-5,ASSSGTGFNQPQH
TRBV2,ASTQGQVQETQY
TRBV7-2,ASSSRGNNQPQH
TRBV2,ASRIEGAALF
TRBV7-7,ASSQDRDTEAF
TRBV19,ASSFRQRPAKNIQY
TRBV7-9,ASSSPESGGTIY
TRBV4-1,ASSQLGTGMNTEAF